This T cell receptor beta chain was sequenced for a study of T cell repertoires in cytomegalovirus infection. Overall study context: Public signatures in TCR beta pointed to CMV infection and matching HLA type. Study-wide findings and caveats: Cumulative frequency of public TCR beta families picked out carriers of CMV plus the relevant HLA. The ex vivo response was dominated by HLA-C-restricted CMV-specific TCR beta clonotypes.

TCRdb recomputed calls from the reads with MiXCR, one row per CDR3 protein. The table includes around 450,000 distinct CDR3 sequences, 11% detected once. CDR3 length equals 15 residues. V lost 4 bases, J lost 3 bases, and 3 bases stayed unmatched. This clonotype was counted many times. Its antigen is undetermined. This TCR was sampled from a human donor in good health (CMV status not recorded). Some clones in this sample may be carry-over from other donors' samples. The sequenced material came from PBMCs. The chain couples TRBV12-3 or TRBV12-4 to TRBJ1-5; 10 bases are a match to TRBD1. DNA of the CDR3: TGTGCCAGCAGTTGGGGACAGGGGTACAATCAGCCCCAGCATTTT. It translates to CASSWGQGYNQPQHF.